This T cell receptor (beta chain) was found in a study of cytomegalovirus exposure and HLA in healthy donors. Sequencing was performed with immunoSEQ multiplex PCR; in TCRdb, only in-frame clones are kept and a portion is missing. In the table there are 55,000 to 65,000 clones, around 90% of which are singletons. The 120-subject validation cohort, separate from the approximately 670-subject first cohort, included the donors. The germline V gene encodes CDR1 SGHVS and CDR2 FQNEAQ. This CDR3 has 16 amino acids. Deletions cut 1 base from V and 6 bases from J, with 19 bases between. Note on this clone: Its antigen is as yet unknown.

Study-level findings and limits: Testing in vitro showed a few CMV-associated chains specific for CMV antigens.

The sequenced sample was PBMCs. The J gene is TRBJ2-7, the V gene TRBV7-8; tentatively, D is TRBD2 (6 bases). The receptor was isolated from a man aged 18-30 years in good health and CMV-seronegative. The DNA of the CDR3 is TGTGCCAGCAGCTTAGTGGCGGGGTTCGGTTTCCCCGAGCAGTACTTC. Its protein product is CASSLVAGFGFPEQYF.